A single sample gave rise to the 20 T cell receptor beta chains below, sequenced in a study of cytomegalovirus exposure and HLA in healthy donors. The PCR contained 60 Vbeta and 13 Jbeta primers. Measured with immunoSEQ multiplex PCR; TCRdb has only the in-frame clones, and not every one. The sample holds 200,000 to 300,000 clones, around 81% seen once. The sequenced sample was PBMCs. The receptors derive from a woman aged 60 to 75 in good health and CMV-seropositive.

The chain links TRBV5-1 to TRBJ1-1; tentative D call: TRBD1 (5 bases). V lost 4 bases and J lost 3, with 10 bases in between. Germline CDR1 is SGHRS and CDR2 is YFSETQ. This CDR3 comprises 13 residues. CDR3 protein: CASSADSDTEAFF. CDR3 coding DNA: TGCGCCAGCAGCGCAGACAGCGACACTGAAGCTTTCTTT.

V usage is TRBV6-5 and J usage is TRBJ1-3; D unresolved. The germline gives CDR1 MNHEY, CDR2 SVGAGI. Trimming shortened V by 5 bases and J by 2 bases, and 10 bases separated the two germline ends. This CDR3 is 14 amino acids long. The CDR3 DNA reads TGTGCCAGCAGTCCTCTCTCGGCTGGAAACACCATATATTTT. Its translation is CASSPLSAGNTIYF.

V gene TRBV30 combines with J gene TRBJ1-5, with D tentatively TRBD1 (5 bases). The CDR3 consists of 14 residues. The V gene's germline CDR1 is GTSNPN and CDR2 SVGIG (reference sequence). Trimming cost V 2 bases and J 2 bases, with 10 bases left between them. CDR3: CAWSLGGGNQPQHF. For the CDR3, the DNA is TGTGCCTGGAGTCTGGGGGGAGGCAATCAGCCCCAGCATTTT.

This chain's CDR3 is CASSRPQGLLEAFF. The CDR3 nucleotides read TGTGCCAGCAGTCGACCCCAGGGACTACTCGAAGCTTTCTTT. The chain couples TRBV28 to TRBJ1-1; maybe TRBD1 (5 bases). The CDR3 consists of 14 residues. Germline values: CDR1 MDHEN, CDR2 SYDVKM. With 5 bases removed from V and 8 bases from J, the gap between germline ends came to 18 bases. The full variable domain, rest sourced from reference TRBV28 and TRBJ1-1, is DVKVTQSSRYLVKRTGEKVFLECVQDMDHENMFWYRQDPGLGLRLIYFSYDVKMKEKGDIPEGYSVSREKKERFSLILESASTNQTSMYLCASSRPQGLLEAFFGQGTRLTVV.

The rearrangement uses TRBV7-3 and TRBJ1-2, with D tentatively TRBD1 (6 bases). CDR1 is SGHTA, CDR2 FQGTGA, per germline. The CDR3 is 14 amino acids. Trimming took 0 bases from V and 8 from J, leaving 13 bases between them. This CDR3 is CASSLTRSGAGYTF. In nucleotides, the CDR3 is TGTGCCAGCAGCTTAACGAGATCAGGGGCCGGCTACACCTTC.

The V and J genes are TRBV11-2 and TRBJ1-3, with unresolved D. The V end lost 3 bases, the J end lost 0 bases, and 6 bases lay between the germline ends. Germline CDR1 is SGHAT and CDR2 is FQNNGV. The CDR3 spans 14 residues. The CDR3 DNA reads TGTGCCAGCAGCTTCGGGGACTCTGGAAACACCATATATTTT. This translates into CASSFGDSGNTIYF. Based on the CDR3 plus reference TRBV11-2 and TRBJ1-3, the full variable domain is EAGVAQSPRYKIIEKRQSVAFWCNPISGHATLYWYQQILGQGPKLLIQFQNNGVVDDSQLPKDRFSAERLKGVDSTLKIQPAKLEDSAVYLCASSFGDSGNTIYFGEGSWLTVV.

The chain couples TRBV4-1 to TRBJ1-2; TRBD1 might be the D (5 bases). Germline CDR1 reads MGHRA; CDR2 reads YSYEKL. CDR3 length: 15 residues. Deletions cut 1 base from V and 1 base from J, with 10 bases between. Here the CDR3 DNA reads TGCGCCAGCAGCCAAGTGGGAAGGGGTAACTATGGCTACACCTTC. Amino acid sequence: CASSQVGRGNYGYTF.

This clone has only a few counts. The chain recombines TRBV2 with TRBJ2-2; 10 nucleotides line up with TRBD1. The CDR3 has 13 residues. Germline trimming cut 6 bases from V and 16 bases from J; bases unmatched to any gene: 11. Germline assignment: CDR1 SNHLY and CDR2 FYNNEI. Here the CDR3 reads CASRGQGETRPFF. The CDR3 DNA is TGTGCCAGCAGAGGACAGGGGGAGACTAGGCCGTTTTTT.

The chain recombines TRBV18 with TRBJ2-2, with 7 bases matching TRBD2. The CDR3 contains 17 residues. The germline V gene encodes CDR1 KGHSH and CDR2 LQKENI. V trimming: 3 bases; J trimming: 2 bases; junction bases outside the gene matches: 9. CDR3 nucleotides: TGTGCCAGCTCACCCCTTCGGGCTAGCGGAAACACCGGGGAGCTGTTTTTT. Its protein is CASSPLRASGNTGELFF.

This clone came up once. The chain couples TRBV4-2 to TRBJ1-3; D is possibly TRBD1 (5 bases). Germline loops: CDR1 LGHNA, CDR2 YNFKEQ. Trimming pared 0 bases from V and 0 bases from J, leaving 18 bases between. The CDR3 length is 19 residues. This CDR3 is CASSQEGGAASYSGNTIYF. The CDR3 DNA follows: TGTGCCAGCAGCCAAGAGGGCGGGGCGGCGTCGTACTCTGGAAACACCATATATTTT.

The chain joins TRBV27 to TRBJ2-3; no clear D. V was shortened by 0 bases and J by 4 bases, with 5 bases between the two germline ends. The germline V gene encodes CDR1 MNHEY and CDR2 SMNVEV (reference sequence). CDR3 length: 13 residues. CDR3 amino acids: CASSLSRADTQYF. The CDR3, as DNA: TGTGCCAGCAGTTTATCGAGAGCAGATACGCAGTATTTT.

The J gene is TRBJ1-3, the V gene TRBV5-4; D is uncertain. The CDR3 has 16 amino acids. From germline, CDR1 is SGHNT and CDR2 YYREEE (reference sequence). The V end was cut by 0 bases, the J end by 0 bases, with 10 bases between. The CDR3 DNA reads TGTGCCAGCAGCTTGGCGGGAGTGATCTCTGGAAACACCATATATTTT. Translation gives CASSLAGVISGNTIYF.

This chain joins TRBV27 and TRBJ2-2, with 9 bases lining up with TRBD1. Germline assignment: CDR1 MNHEY and CDR2 SMNVEV (reference sequence). The CDR3 has 16 residues. V gave up 3 bases and J gave up 7 bases; unmatched junction bases: 9. CDR3 in amino acids: CASSFLRTGDGGELFF. The CDR3, as DNA: TGTGCCAGCAGTTTCTTGAGGACAGGGGATGGCGGGGAGCTGTTTTTT.

The V gene is TRBV11-2, the J gene TRBJ2-5, with 8 bases fitting TRBD2. Germline V gene data show CDR1 as SGHAT and CDR2 as FQNNGV. This CDR3 is built from 15 residues. The V and J ends lost 5 bases and 3 bases, in that order; junction bases with no gene match: 8. The chain's CDR3 is CASSQGTRLKETQYF. The CDR3 bases are TGTGCCAGCAGCCAAGGGACTAGACTAAAAGAGACCCAGTACTTC.

This sequence joins TRBV11-2 and TRBJ2-7, with D possibly being TRBD2 (6 bases). Germline lookup yields CDR1 SGHAT and CDR2 FQNNGV. CDR3 length equals 14 residues. The V end was cut by 5 bases, the J end by 0 bases, with 11 bases between. The CDR3 here is CASSQMTSSYEQYF. The CDR3 DNA follows: TGTGCCAGCAGCCAAATGACTAGCTCCTACGAGCAGTACTTC.

CDR3 region: CASSPGVVTEAFF. CDR3 in DNA: TGTGCCAGCAGCCCCGGTGTTGTCACTGAAGCTTTCTTT. The chain is built from TRBV14 and TRBJ1-1; D not resolved. The CDR3 totals 13 residues. The V gene lost 4 bases and the J gene lost 4 bases, with 10 bases spanning the gap. Per the germline V gene, CDR1 is SGHDN and CDR2 is FVKESK. The full variable domain, completed using reference TRBV14 and TRBJ1-1, is EAGVTQFPSHSVIEKGQTVTLRCDPISGHDNLYWYRRVMGKEIKFLLHFVKESKQDESGMPNNRFLAERTGGTYSTLKVQPAELEDSGVYFCASSPGVVTEAFFGQGTRLTVV.

The J gene is TRBJ2-3, the V gene TRBV6-5, with 7 bases that match TRBD1. The V gene's germline CDR1 is MNHEY and CDR2 SVGAGI. The ends lost 6 bases at V and 0 bases at J; junction bases unmatched: 6. This CDR3 spans 15 amino acids. The CDR3 coding sequence is TGTGCCAGCAGCAAGGGACAGTCAAGCACAGATACGCAGTATTTT. This encodes CASSKGQSSTDTQYF.

This chain uses TRBV5-1 with TRBJ1-2; D remains ambiguous. The CDR3 runs to 13 residues. V lost 4 bases and J 6 bases, leaving 13 bases between the germline ends. Germline V gene sequence: CDR1 SGHRS, CDR2 YFSETQ. The CDR3 DNA sequence: TGCGCCAGCAGCCCGGTCGGGAGCCATGGCTACACCTTC. Encoded protein: CASSPVGSHGYTF.

This clone was observed a single time. The chain is built from TRBV7-3 and TRBJ2-1; 8 bases line up with TRBD1. The germline CDR1 and CDR2 sequences are SGHTA and FQGTGA. This CDR3 has 16 amino acids. With V trimmed by 4 bases and J by 8 bases, 13 bases remained unmatched. CDR3 amino acids: CASSSAGQGGWDEQFF. The DNA for the CDR3 is TGTGCCAGCAGCTCTGCCGGACAGGGTGGTTGGGATGAGCAGTTCTTC.

With respect to this clone: This sample also contains other DNA sequences that code for the same CDR3. The CDR3 nucleotides read TGTGCCAGCAGAACTGGGACAGGGAATCAGCCCCAGCATTTT. Translated: CASRTGTGNQPQHF. The genes are TRBV6-1 and TRBJ1-5; TRBD1 matches 9 bases. The CDR3 loop spans 14 amino acids. Germline loops: CDR1 MNHNS, CDR2 SASEGT. The V and J ends lost 6 bases and 4 bases, in that order; junction bases with no gene match: 4.